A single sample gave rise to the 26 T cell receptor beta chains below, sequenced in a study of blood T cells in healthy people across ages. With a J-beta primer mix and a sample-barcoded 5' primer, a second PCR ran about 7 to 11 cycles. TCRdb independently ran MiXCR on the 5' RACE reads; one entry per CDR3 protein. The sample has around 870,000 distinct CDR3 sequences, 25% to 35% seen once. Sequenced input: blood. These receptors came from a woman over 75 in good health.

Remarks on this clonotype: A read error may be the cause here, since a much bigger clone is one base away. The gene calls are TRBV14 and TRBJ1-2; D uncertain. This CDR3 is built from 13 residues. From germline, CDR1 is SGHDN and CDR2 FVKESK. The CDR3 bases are TGTACCAGCAGTCCCGGGATTAACTATGGCTACACCTTC. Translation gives CTSSPGINYGYTF.

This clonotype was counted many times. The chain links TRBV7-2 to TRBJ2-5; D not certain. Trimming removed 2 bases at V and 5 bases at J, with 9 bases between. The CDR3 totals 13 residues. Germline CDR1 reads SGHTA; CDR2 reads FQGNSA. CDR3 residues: CASSLNRPETQYF. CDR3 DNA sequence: TGTGCCAGCAGCTTAAACCGTCCGGAGACCCAGTACTTC. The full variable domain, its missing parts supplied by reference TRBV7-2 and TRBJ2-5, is GAGVSQSPSNKVTEKGKDVELRCDPISGHTALYWYRQSLGQGLEFLIYFQGNSAPDKSGLPSDRFSAERTGGSVSTLTIQRTQQEDSAVYLCASSLNRPETQYFGPGTRLLVL.

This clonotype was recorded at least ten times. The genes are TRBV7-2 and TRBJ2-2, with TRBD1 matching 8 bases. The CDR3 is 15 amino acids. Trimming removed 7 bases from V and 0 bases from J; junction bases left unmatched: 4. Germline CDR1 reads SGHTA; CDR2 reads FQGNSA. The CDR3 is CASNQGQANTGELFF. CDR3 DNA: TGTGCCAGCAACCAGGGACAGGCGAACACCGGGGAGCTGTTTTTT.

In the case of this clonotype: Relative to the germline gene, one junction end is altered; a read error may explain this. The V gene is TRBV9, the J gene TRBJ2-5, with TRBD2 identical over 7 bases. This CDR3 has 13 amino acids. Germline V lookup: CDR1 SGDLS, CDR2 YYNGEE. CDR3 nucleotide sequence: TGTGCCGGCAGAGCTAGCGGTTCTCAGACCCAGTACTTC. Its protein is CAGRASGSQTQYF.

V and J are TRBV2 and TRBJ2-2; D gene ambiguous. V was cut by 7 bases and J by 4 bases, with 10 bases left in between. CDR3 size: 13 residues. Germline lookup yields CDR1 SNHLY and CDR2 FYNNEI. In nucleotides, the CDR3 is TGTGCCAGCACCAGGAAAGCCACCGGGGAGCTGTTTTTT. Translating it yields CASTRKATGELFF. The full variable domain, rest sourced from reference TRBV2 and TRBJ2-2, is EPEVTQTPSHQVTQMGQEVILRCVPISNHLYFYWYRQILGQKVEFLVSFYNNEISEKSEIFDDQFSVERPDGSNFTLKIRSTKLEDSAMYFCASTRKATGELFFGEGSRLTVL.

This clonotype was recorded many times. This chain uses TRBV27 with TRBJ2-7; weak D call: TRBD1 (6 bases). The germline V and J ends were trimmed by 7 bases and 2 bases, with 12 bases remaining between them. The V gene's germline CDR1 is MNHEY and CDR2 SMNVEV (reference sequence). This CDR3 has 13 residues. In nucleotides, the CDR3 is TGTGCCAGCACCAAACAGGGTACCTACGAGCAGTACTTC. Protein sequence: CASTKQGTYEQYF.

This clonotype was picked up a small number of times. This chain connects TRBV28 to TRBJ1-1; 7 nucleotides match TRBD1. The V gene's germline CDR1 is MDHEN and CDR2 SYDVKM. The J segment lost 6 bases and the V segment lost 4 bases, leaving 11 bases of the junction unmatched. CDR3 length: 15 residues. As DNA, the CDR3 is TGTGCCAGCAGTTCTGCGGGAGGGGGCAGGGCTGAAGCTTTCTTT. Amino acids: CASSSAGGGRAEAFF.

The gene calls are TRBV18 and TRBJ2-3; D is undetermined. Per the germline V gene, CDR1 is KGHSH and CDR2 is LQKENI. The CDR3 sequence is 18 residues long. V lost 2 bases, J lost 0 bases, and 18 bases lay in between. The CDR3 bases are TGTGCCAGCTCACCAAGGATGTACGGCAGTAGAAGCACAGATACGCAGTATTTT. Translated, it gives CASSPRMYGSRSTDTQYF.

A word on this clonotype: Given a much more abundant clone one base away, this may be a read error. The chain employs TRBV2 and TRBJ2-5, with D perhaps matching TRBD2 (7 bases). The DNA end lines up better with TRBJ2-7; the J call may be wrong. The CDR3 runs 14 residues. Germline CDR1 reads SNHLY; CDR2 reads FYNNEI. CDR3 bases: TGTGCCAGCGGTGAGGGGGGGAGGACTTACGAGCAGTACTTC. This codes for CASGEGGRTYEQYF.

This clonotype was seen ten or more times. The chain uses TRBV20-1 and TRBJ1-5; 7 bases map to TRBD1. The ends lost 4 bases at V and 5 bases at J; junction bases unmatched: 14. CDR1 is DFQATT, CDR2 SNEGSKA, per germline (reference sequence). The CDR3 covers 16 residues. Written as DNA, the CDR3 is TGCAGTGCTACCCCCCCTAATCGACAGGGTCATCAGCCCCAGCATTTT. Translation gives CSATPPNRQGHQPQHF.

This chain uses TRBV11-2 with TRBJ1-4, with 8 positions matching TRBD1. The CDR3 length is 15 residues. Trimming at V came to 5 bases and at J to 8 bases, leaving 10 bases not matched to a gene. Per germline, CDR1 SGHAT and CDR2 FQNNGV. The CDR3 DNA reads TGTGCCAGCAGCCAATGGACAGGGACGGGGGAAAAACTGTTTTTT. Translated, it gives CASSQWTGTGEKLFF.

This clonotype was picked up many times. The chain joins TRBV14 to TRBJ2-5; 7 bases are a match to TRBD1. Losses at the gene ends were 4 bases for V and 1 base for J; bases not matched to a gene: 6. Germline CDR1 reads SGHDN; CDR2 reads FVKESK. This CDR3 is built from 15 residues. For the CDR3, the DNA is TGTGCCAGCAGCCGACAGACAGGGTTCCAAGAGACCCAGTACTTC. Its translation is CASSRQTGFQETQYF. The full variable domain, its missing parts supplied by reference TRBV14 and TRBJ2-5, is EAGVTQFPSHSVIEKGQTVTLRCDPISGHDNLYWYRRVMGKEIKFLLHFVKESKQDESGMPNNRFLAERTGGTYSTLKVQPAELEDSGVYFCASSRQTGFQETQYFGPGTRLLVL.

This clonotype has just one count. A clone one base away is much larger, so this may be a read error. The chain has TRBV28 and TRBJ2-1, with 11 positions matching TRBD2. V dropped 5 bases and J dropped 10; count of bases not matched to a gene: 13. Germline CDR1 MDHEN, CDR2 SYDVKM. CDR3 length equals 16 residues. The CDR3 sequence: CASSTGTSGGPKEQFF. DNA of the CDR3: TGTGCCAGCAGTACCGGTACTAGCGGGGGCCCCAAGGAGCAGTTCTTC.

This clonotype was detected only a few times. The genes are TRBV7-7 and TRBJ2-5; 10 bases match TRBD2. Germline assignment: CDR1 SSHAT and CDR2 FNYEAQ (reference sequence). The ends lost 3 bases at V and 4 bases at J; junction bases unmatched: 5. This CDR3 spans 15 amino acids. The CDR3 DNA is TGTGCCAGCAGCTTTACTAGCGGGGCCACAGAGACCCAGTACTTC. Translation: CASSFTSGATETQYF. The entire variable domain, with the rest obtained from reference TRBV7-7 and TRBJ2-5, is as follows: GAGVSQSPRYKVTKRGQDVTLRCDPISSHATLYWYQQALGQGPEFLTYFNYEAQPDKSGLPSDRFSAERPEGSISTLTIQRTEQRDSAMYRCASSFTSGATETQYFGPGTRLLVL.

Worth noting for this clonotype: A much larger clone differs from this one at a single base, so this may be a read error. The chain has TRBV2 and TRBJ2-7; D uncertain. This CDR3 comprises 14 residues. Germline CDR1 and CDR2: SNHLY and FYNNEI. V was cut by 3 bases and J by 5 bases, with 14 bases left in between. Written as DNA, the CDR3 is TGTGCCAGCAGTGAGGTTCAGGATTGCCACGAGCAGTACTTC. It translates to CASSEVQDCHEQYF.

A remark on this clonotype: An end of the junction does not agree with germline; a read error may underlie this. The DNA of the CDR3 is TGTGCTAGCAGCGGAGGACAGGGGGCCGAGCAGTACTTC. Translating it yields CASSGGQGAEQYF. J is TRBJ2-7 and V is TRBV7-7, with 11 bases matching TRBD1. The germline CDR1 and CDR2 sequences are SSHAT and FNYEAQ (reference sequence). The CDR3 contains 13 residues.

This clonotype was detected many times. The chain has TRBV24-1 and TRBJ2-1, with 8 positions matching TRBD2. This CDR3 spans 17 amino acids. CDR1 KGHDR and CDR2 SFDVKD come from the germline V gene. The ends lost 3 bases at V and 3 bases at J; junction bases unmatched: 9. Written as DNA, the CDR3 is TGTGCCACCAGTGATCCGACCGGGACTAGTAGCTACAATGAGCAGTTCTTC. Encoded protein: CATSDPTGTSSYNEQFF.

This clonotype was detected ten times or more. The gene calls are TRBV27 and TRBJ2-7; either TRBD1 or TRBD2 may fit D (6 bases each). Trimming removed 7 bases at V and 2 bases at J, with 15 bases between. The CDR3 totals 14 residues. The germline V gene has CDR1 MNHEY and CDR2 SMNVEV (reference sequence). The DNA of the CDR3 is TGTGCCAGCACCCCGGTGGGGGGCCCCTACGAGCAGTACTTC. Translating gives CASTPVGGPYEQYF.

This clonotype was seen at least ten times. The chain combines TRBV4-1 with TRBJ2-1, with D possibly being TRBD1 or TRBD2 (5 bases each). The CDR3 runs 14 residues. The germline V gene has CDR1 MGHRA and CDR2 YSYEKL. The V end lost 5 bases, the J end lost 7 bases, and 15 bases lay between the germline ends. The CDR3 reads CASSGTGTHNEQFF. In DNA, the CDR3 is TGCGCCAGCAGCGGCACCGGGACCCATAATGAGCAGTTCTTC.

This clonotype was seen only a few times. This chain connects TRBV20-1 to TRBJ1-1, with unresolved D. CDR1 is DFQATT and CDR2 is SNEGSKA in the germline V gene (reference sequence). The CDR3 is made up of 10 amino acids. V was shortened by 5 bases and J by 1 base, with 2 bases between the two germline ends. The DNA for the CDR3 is TGCAGTGCTTGGAACACTGAAGCTTTCTTT. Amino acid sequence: CSAWNTEAFF.

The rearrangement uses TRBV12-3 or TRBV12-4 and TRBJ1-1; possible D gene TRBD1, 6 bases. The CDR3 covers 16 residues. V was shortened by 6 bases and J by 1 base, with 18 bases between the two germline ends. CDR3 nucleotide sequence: TGTGCCAGCAGCTCCCAGGCGGGGGCGCGGAACACTGAAGCTTTCTTT. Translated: CASSSQAGARNTEAFF.

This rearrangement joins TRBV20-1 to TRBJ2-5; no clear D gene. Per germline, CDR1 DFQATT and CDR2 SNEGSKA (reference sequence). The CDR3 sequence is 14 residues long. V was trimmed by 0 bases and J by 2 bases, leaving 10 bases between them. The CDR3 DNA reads TGCAGTGCTAGAGATTACGTGGGGCAAGAGACCCAGTACTTC. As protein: CSARDYVGQETQYF.

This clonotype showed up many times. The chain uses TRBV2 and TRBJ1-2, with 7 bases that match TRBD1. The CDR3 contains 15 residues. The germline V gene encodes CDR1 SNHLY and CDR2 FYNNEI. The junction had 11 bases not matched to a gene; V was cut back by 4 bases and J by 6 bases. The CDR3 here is CASSATTRGENGYTF. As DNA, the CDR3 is TGTGCCAGCAGTGCCACGACCAGGGGGGAGAATGGCTACACCTTC.

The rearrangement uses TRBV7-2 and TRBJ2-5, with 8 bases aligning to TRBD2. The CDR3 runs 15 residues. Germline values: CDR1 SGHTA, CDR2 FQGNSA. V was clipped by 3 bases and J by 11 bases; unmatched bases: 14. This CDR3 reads CASSLRRGPSGGQYF. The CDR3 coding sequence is TGTGCCAGCAGCTTGAGGCGGGGCCCCTCGGGGGGGCAGTACTTC.

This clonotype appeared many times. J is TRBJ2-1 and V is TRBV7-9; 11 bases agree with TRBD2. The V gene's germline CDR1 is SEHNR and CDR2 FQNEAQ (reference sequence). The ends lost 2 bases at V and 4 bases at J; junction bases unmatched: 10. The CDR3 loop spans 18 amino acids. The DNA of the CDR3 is TGTGCCAGCAGCTTACCCCCTCGGCTAGCGGGGGGATACAATGAGCAGTTCTTC. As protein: CASSLPPRLAGGYNEQFF.

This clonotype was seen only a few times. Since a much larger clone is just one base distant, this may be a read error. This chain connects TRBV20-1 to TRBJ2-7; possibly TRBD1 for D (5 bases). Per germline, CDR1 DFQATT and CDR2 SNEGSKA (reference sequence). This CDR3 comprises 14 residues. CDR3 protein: CSARMDTEPYKQYF. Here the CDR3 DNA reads TGCAGTGCTAGAATGGACACGGAACCCTACAAGCAGTACTTC.